The next 2 T cell receptor beta chains were all read from a single sample in a study of vaccination and CD4 T cells after COVID-19. With the Oncomine TCR Beta short-read assay, DNA from cultured CD4+ T cells was sequenced. Using its own MiXCR run on the PCR reads, TCRdb lists one record per CDR3 protein. Of 15,000 to 18,000 distinct CDR3 sequences in the sample, 30% to 40% were seen once. Treatment here: 10-day PBMC culture with coronavirus spike peptide pools or control peptides (ViraFEST assay). These receptors' antigens are unknown. Sequencing used CD4+ T cells from blood, cultured in vitro, obtained before SARS-CoV-2 vaccination. These TCRs come from a human donor who had recovered from COVID-19.

This sequence joins TRBV5-5 and TRBJ2-7; D is unresolved. The germline gives CDR1 SGHKS, CDR2 YYEKEE (reference sequence). Trimming took 3 bases from V and 3 from J, leaving 22 bases between them. This CDR3 is built from 17 residues. CDR3: CASSSLAFSQASYEQYF. CDR3 nucleotide sequence: TGTGCCAGCAGCTCCCTGGCCTTTAGCCAGGCGAGCTACGAGCAGTACTTC.

This clonotype has just a few counts. V usage is TRBV19 and J usage is TRBJ1-5; D gene ambiguous. Trimming shortened V by 5 bases and J by 4 bases, and 15 bases separated the two germline ends. CDR3 length equals 15 residues. Germline values: CDR1 LNHDA, CDR2 SQIVND (reference sequence). CDR3 DNA sequence: TGTGCCAGTAGTCCACCGCTAGGTACGAATCAGCCCCAGCATTTT. It specifies CASSPPLGTNQPQHF.